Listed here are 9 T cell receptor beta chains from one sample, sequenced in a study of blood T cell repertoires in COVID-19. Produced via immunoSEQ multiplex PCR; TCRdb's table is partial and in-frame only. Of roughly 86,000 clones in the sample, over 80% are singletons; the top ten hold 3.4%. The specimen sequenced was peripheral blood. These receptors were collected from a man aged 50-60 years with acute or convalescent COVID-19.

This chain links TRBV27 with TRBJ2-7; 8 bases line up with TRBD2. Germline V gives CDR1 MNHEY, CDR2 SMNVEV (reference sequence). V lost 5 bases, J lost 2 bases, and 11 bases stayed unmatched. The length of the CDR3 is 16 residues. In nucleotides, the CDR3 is TGTGCCAGCAGTACAGCCTGGGCGGGAGGCCCCTACGAGCAGTACTTC. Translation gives CASSTAWAGGPYEQYF.

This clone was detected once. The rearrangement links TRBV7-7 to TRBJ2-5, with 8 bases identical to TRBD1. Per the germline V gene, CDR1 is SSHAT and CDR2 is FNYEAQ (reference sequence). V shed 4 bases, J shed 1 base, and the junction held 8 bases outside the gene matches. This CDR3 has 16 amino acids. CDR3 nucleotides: TGTGCCAGCAGCTCCGGGACAGGCGATTTCCAAGAGACCCAGTACTTC. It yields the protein CASSSGTGDFQETQYF.

The CDR3 here is CASSAQGREVETF. The CDR3 DNA is TGTGCCAGTAGTGCCCAAGGGAGGGAAGTGGAAACCTTC. The chain carries TRBV19 and TRBJ1-2; D ambiguous. The germline V and J ends were trimmed by 5 bases and 14 bases, with 21 bases remaining between them. CDR1 is LNHDA and CDR2 is SQIVND in the germline V gene (reference sequence). CDR3 length equals 13 residues.

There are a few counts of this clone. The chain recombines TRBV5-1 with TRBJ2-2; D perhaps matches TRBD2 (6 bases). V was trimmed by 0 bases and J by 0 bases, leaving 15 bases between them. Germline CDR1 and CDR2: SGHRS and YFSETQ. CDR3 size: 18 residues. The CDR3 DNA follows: TGCGCCAGCAGCTTGGTATCGGGGACTGGACCGAACACCGGGGAGCTGTTTTTT. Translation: CASSLVSGTGPNTGELFF.

The CDR3 nucleotides are TGTGCCAGCAGTTTGGGGGGGGGAACCGGGGAGCTGTTTTTT. Translating gives CASSLGGGTGELFF. The J gene is TRBJ2-2, the V gene TRBV6-5; TRBD2 matches 7 bases. Per germline, CDR1 MNHEY and CDR2 SVGAGI. J was trimmed by 5 bases and V by 4 bases; bases with no gene match: 4. The length of the CDR3 is 14 residues.

As DNA, the CDR3 is TGTGCCAGCAGCTATACGGGGACAGGTAGCTCCTACGAGCAGTACTTC. This gives the protein CASSYTGTGSSYEQYF. The chain uses TRBV5-4 and TRBJ2-7; 8 bases are shared with TRBD1. Germline-derived CDR1 and CDR2 are SGHNT and YYREEE (reference sequence). The CDR3 covers 16 residues. The V and J ends lost 3 bases and 0 bases, in that order; junction bases with no gene match: 8.

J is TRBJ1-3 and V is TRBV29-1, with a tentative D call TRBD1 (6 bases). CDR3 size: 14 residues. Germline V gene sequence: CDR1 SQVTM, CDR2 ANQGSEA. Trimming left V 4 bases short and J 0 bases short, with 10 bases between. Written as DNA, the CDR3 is TGCAGCGTTGGACAGGCAAACTCTGGAAACACCATATATTTT. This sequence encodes CSVGQANSGNTIYF.

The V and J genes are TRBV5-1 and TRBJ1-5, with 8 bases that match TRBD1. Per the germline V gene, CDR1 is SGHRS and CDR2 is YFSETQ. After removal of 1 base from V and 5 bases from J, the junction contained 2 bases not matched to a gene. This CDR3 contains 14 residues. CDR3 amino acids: CASSLMTGDQPQHF. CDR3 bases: TGCGCCAGCAGCTTGATGACAGGGGATCAGCCCCAGCATTTT.

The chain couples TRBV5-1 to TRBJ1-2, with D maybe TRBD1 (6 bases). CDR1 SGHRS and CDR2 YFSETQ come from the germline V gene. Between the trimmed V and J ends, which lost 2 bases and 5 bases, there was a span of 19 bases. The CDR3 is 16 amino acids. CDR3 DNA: TGCGCCAGCAGCTTATCACAGGGTCGAGGGGAGTATGGCTACACCTTC. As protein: CASSLSQGRGEYGYTF.